One sample yielded the 21 T cell receptor beta chains listed below, sequenced in a study of early T cells in non-severe SARS-CoV-2 infection. TCRdb used MiXCR to reprocess the 5' RACE reads, holding one entry per CDR3 protein. Of approximately 120,000 distinct CDR3 sequences in the sample, more than 12% were seen once. The sequenced material came from whole blood. The receptors here all came from an adult who was a healthcare worker with PCR-confirmed SARS-CoV-2 infection or an uninfected control (not recorded which).

The chain carries TRBV9 and TRBJ2-7; 10 bases agree with TRBD1. Germline V gene sequence: CDR1 SGDLS, CDR2 YYNGEE. The CDR3 has 15 residues. V was clipped by 2 bases and J by 3 bases; unmatched bases: 5. CDR3 sequence (DNA): TGTGCCAGCAGCGTCGGAGGGACAGGGGTCTACGAGCAGTACTTC. Its translation is CASSVGGTGVYEQYF. Full variable domain (outside the CDR3, taken from reference TRBV9 and TRBJ2-7): DSGVTQTPKHLITATGQRVTLRCSPRSGDLSVYWYQQSLDQGLQFLIQYYNGEERAKGNILERFSAQQFPDLHSELNLSSLELGDSALYFCASSVGGTGVYEQYFGPGTRLTVT.

CDR3 nucleotides: TGTGCCAGCAGCCAGCGGGGGCCCATCAACGAGCAGTACTTC. It codes for CASSQRGPINEQYF. The J gene is TRBJ2-7, the V gene TRBV3-1, with D perhaps TRBD2 (7 bases). Trimming took off 3 bases at V and 5 bases at J, with 14 bases between the two ends. CDR1 LGHDT and CDR2 YNNKEL come from the germline V gene (reference sequence). The CDR3 is made up of 14 amino acids.

This clonotype was observed a few times. The chain links TRBV10-1 to TRBJ2-7; 9 bases match TRBD2. The length of the CDR3 is 14 residues. Germline CDR1 is WNHNN and CDR2 is SYGVQD (reference sequence). V lost 5 bases to trimming and J lost 2 bases; unmatched junction nucleotides: 4. The CDR3 DNA reads as TGCGCCAGCAGTCCCCTAGCGGGGCCCTACGAGCAGTACTTC. Residues: CASSPLAGPYEQYF.

The chain is built from TRBV7-9 and TRBJ2-5; 7 bases fit TRBD2. Germline values: CDR1 SEHNR, CDR2 FQNEAQ (reference sequence). CDR3 size: 15 residues. V dropped 5 bases and J dropped 1; count of bases not matched to a gene: 7. The CDR3 region is CASSGRAGIQETQYF. DNA of the CDR3: TGTGCCAGCAGCGGACGAGCGGGGATCCAAGAGACCCAGTACTTC.

This clonotype was seen a handful of times. The chain combines TRBV30 with TRBJ1-1, with a possible D match to TRBD1 (6 bases). CDR1 is GTSNPN, CDR2 SVGIG, per germline (reference sequence). The CDR3 has 13 amino acids. V was trimmed by 2 bases and J by 6 bases, leaving 13 bases between them. The CDR3 here is CAWSLGQGSEAFF. DNA of the CDR3: TGTGCCTGGAGTCTCGGGCAGGGGTCTGAAGCTTTCTTT.

J is TRBJ1-4 and V is TRBV20-1; D unclear. V dropped 6 bases and J dropped 13 bases, with 18 bases sitting between them. CDR1 and CDR2 from the germline V gene are DFQATT and SNEGSKA (reference sequence). The CDR3 extends over 12 amino acids. DNA for the CDR3: TGCAGTGCCGACCCAGCTTTAGGCGTACTGTTTTTT. Translated, it gives CSADPALGVLFF.

This clonotype was recorded a few times. The CDR3 protein is CASSSEGHGYTF. The DNA for the CDR3 is TGTGCCAGCAGCTCCGAGGGACATGGCTACACCTTC. The J gene is TRBJ1-2, the V gene TRBV3-1; D may be TRBD1 (5 bases). The CDR3 is 12 residues long. Trimming cost V 5 bases and J 6 bases, with 10 bases left between them. Germline-derived CDR1 and CDR2 are LGHDT and YNNKEL (reference sequence). The entire variable domain, with the rest obtained from reference TRBV3-1 and TRBJ1-2, is as follows: DTAVSQTPKYLVTQMGNDKSIKCEQNLGHDTMYWYKQDSKKFLKIMFSYNNKELIINETVPNRFSPKSPDKAHLNLHINSLELGDSAVYFCASSSEGHGYTFGSGTRLTVV.

Many counts were recorded for this clonotype. The rearrangement uses TRBV12-3 or TRBV12-4 and TRBJ1-3; D is unclear. The CDR3 contains 11 residues. With 3 bases removed from V and 8 bases from J, the gap between germline ends came to 5 bases. The CDR3 DNA follows: TGTGCCAGCAGTTTGGAAGACACCATATATTTT. The encoded protein is CASSLEDTIYF.

This clonotype occurred a few times. V gene TRBV4-1 combines with J gene TRBJ1-2; the match to TRBD1 covers 8 bases. After removal of 6 bases from V and 7 bases from J, the junction contained 16 bases not matched to a gene. The CDR3 sequence is 16 residues long. In germline, CDR1 is MGHRA, CDR2 YSYEKL. The CDR3 sequence: CASSPSYGGQGFGYTF. CDR3 bases: TGCGCCAGCAGTCCCAGCTACGGAGGACAGGGTTTTGGCTACACCTTC.

This clonotype was seen more than once but under ten times. The genes are TRBV24-1 and TRBJ2-5, with TRBD2 as a possible D gene (5 bases). V was trimmed by 8 bases and J by 4 bases, leaving 13 bases between them. Germline CDR1 and CDR2: KGHDR and SFDVKD. The CDR3 has 13 amino acids. This CDR3 reads CATNDGRGETQYF. As DNA, the CDR3 is TGTGCCACCAACGATGGGAGAGGAGAGACCCAGTACTTC.

This clonotype was recorded a few times. V and J are TRBV13 and TRBJ1-2; TRBD1 matches at 7 bases. From germline, CDR1 is PRHDT and CDR2 FYEKMQ (reference sequence). V lost 1 base, J lost 5 bases, and 4 bases stayed unmatched. The CDR3 is made up of 14 amino acids. The CDR3 DNA follows: TGTGCCAGCAGCTTAGATGGCAGGGGGTATGGCTACACCTTC. Its translation: CASSLDGRGYGYTF.

This chain uses TRBV3-1 with TRBJ1-2, with no clear D. The CDR3 length is 12 residues. Germline values: CDR1 LGHDT, CDR2 YNNKEL (reference sequence). The V end was cut by 2 bases, the J end by 8 bases, with 9 bases between. The CDR3 is CASSQPVWGYTF. In DNA form, the CDR3 reads TGTGCCAGCAGCCAACCTGTTTGGGGCTACACCTTC.

This clonotype was picked up a small number of times. The chain is built from TRBV6-4 and TRBJ1-1; maybe TRBD1 (6 bases). CDR1 and CDR2 from the germline V gene are MRHNA and SNTAGT. The CDR3 is made up of 13 amino acids. V lost 4 bases and J 4 bases, leaving 10 bases between the germline ends. The CDR3 DNA reads as TGTGCCAGCAGTGCGGAGGGGGGCACTGAAGCTTTCTTT. Translating it yields CASSAEGGTEAFF.

The gene calls are TRBV5-1 and TRBJ2-7; TRBD1 agrees at 9 bases. J lost 2 bases, V lost 0 bases, and 3 bases had no gene match. The CDR3 runs to 15 residues. CDR1 and CDR2 from the germline V gene are SGHRS and YFSETQ. The CDR3 DNA sequence: TGCGCCAGCAGCTTGGGGGGACAGGGCACCTACGAGCAGTACTTC. The encoded protein is CASSLGGQGTYEQYF.

This clonotype has just a few counts. The chain combines TRBV5-1 with TRBJ2-5; a possible D gene is TRBD1 (5 bases). CDR1 and CDR2 (germline): SGHRS, YFSETQ. V was shortened by 4 bases and J by 5 bases, with 12 bases between the two germline ends. The CDR3 runs 13 residues. The CDR3 protein is CASSKGNRETQYF. The CDR3 nucleotides are TGCGCCAGCAGCAAAGGGAACAGGGAGACCCAGTACTTC.

The chain is built from TRBV3-1 and TRBJ2-5; D is uncertain. CDR1 and CDR2 from the germline V gene are LGHDT and YNNKEL (reference sequence). Trimming took 1 base from V and 5 from J, leaving 8 bases between them. CDR3 length equals 13 residues. Written as DNA, the CDR3 is TGTGCCAGCAGCCAAGGTAGAGAGGAGACCCAGTACTTC. Protein: CASSQGREETQYF.

V and J are TRBV3-1 and TRBJ2-7; no definite D call. Germline CDR1 LGHDT, CDR2 YNNKEL (reference sequence). Trimming removed 3 bases at V and 5 bases at J, with 8 bases between. The length of the CDR3 is 12 residues. CDR3 nucleotides: TGTGCCAGCAGCCATTTCGGCAACGAGCAGTACTTC. Translated, it gives CASSHFGNEQYF.

This clonotype was detected a few times. The rearrangement joins TRBV10-2 to TRBJ2-1; weak D call: TRBD2 (6 bases). The germline CDR1 and CDR2 sequences are WSHSY and SAAADI. The CDR3 extends over 17 amino acids. The ends were cut back, 3 bases at V and 0 bases at J, with 15 bases in the middle. The CDR3 loop is CASSEWGGESSYNEQFF. The CDR3 DNA follows: TGCGCCAGCAGTGAATGGGGCGGGGAAAGCTCCTACAATGAGCAGTTCTTC.

A few counts support this clonotype. The chain is built from TRBV10-2 and TRBJ1-2; D ambiguous. This CDR3 region has 12 residues. The ends were cut back, 4 bases at V and 8 bases at J, with 11 bases in the middle. CDR1 and CDR2 from the germline V gene are WSHSY and SAAADI. CDR3 in amino acids: CASSVGQEGYTF. The CDR3 DNA reads TGCGCCAGCAGTGTGGGCCAGGAAGGCTACACCTTC.

In this sample, this clonotype turned up a few times. V usage is TRBV20-1 and J usage is TRBJ2-1, with 8 bases lining up with TRBD2. CDR1 is DFQATT, CDR2 SNEGSKA, per germline (reference sequence). The CDR3 sequence is 15 residues long. J gave up 2 bases and V 4 bases, and 7 bases lay outside the gene matches. CDR3 in amino acids: CSATSGTSPYNEQFF. The CDR3 DNA sequence: TGCAGTGCTACCTCCGGGACTAGTCCCTACAATGAGCAGTTCTTC.

This clonotype has just one count. CDR3 bases: TGTGCCATCGACGGACAGTCGAACACCGGGGAGCTGTTTTTT. This encodes CAIDGQSNTGELFF. The J gene is TRBJ2-2, the V gene TRBV5-4; a possible D gene is TRBD1 (6 bases). Germline V CDR1 and CDR2: SGHNT, YYREEE (reference sequence). This CDR3 is built from 14 residues. Trimming removed 9 bases at V and 0 bases at J, with 12 bases between.